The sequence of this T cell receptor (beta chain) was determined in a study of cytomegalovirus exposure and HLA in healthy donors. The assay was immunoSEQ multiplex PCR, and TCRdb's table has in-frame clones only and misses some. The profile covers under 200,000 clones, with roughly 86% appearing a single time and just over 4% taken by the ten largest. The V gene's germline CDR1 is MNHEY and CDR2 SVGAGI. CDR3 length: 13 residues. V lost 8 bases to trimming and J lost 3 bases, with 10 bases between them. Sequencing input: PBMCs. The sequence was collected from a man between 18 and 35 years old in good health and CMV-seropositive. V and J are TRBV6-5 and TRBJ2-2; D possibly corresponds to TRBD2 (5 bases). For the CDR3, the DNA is TGTGCCAGCGGGGAGAGGGACACCGGGGAGCTGTTTTTT. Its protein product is CASGERDTGELFF.